Below are 14 T cell receptor beta chains sequenced from a single sample in a study of blood T cell repertoires in COVID-19. Clones were sequenced by immunoSEQ multiplex PCR, and TCRdb holds only the in-frame ones, with some missing. The profile shows roughly 200,000 clones, about 87% of them singletons. The sequencing input was peripheral blood. These receptors were taken from a man aged 55-75 years who had recovered from COVID-19.

This chain links TRBV5-4 with TRBJ2-1; 7 bases fit TRBD2. CDR3 length: 15 amino acids. V gave up 4 bases and J gave up 7 bases; unmatched junction bases: 11. Germline CDR1 SGHNT, CDR2 YYREEE (reference sequence). In DNA, the CDR3 is TGTGCCAGCAGCCCGACTAGCTACCCCGGTAATGAGCAGTTCTTC. This translates into CASSPTSYPGNEQFF.

The chain combines TRBV7-9 with TRBJ2-2, with 9 bases identical to TRBD1. Germline V CDR1 and CDR2: SEHNR, FQNEAQ (reference sequence). The trim removed 5 bases at V and 4 bases at J, leaving 5 bases unmatched. The CDR3 runs to 15 residues. Here the CDR3 DNA reads TGTGCCAGCAGCCTCGGACAGGGGATCACCGGGGAGCTGTTTTTT. It codes for CASSLGQGITGELFF.

The chain couples TRBV4-3 to TRBJ2-1; the D is unclear. Germline CDR1 LGHNA, CDR2 YSLEER. The length of the CDR3 is 16 residues. V shed 2 bases and J shed 8 bases, with 19 bases lying between them. In DNA form, the CDR3 reads TGCGCCAGCAGCCAACCCCGGTCTGCCTACAGACATGAGCAGTTCTTC. Protein sequence: CASSQPRSAYRHEQFF.

This chain links TRBV15 with TRBJ1-1, with D perhaps TRBD1 (5 bases). V was pared by 5 bases and J by 7 bases, with 11 bases between. The CDR3 totals 12 residues. CDR1 is LNHNV and CDR2 is YYDKDF in the germline V gene (reference sequence). The CDR3 loop is CATSQGFSEAFF. CDR3 DNA: TGTGCCACCAGCCAGGGCTTTAGTGAAGCTTTCTTT.

V gene TRBV10-2 combines with J gene TRBJ2-3; D ambiguous. The germline gives CDR1 WSHSY, CDR2 SAAADI. This CDR3 is built from 13 residues. V was pared by 2 bases and J by 2 bases, with 5 bases between. The CDR3 loop reads CASSEQSTDTQYF. CDR3 DNA: TGCGCCAGCAGTGAGCAATCCACAGATACGCAGTATTTT.

CDR3 in amino acids: CASSLGQTGLNEQFF. The DNA for the CDR3 is TGCGCCAGCAGCTTGGGGCAGACGGGGTTGAATGAGCAGTTCTTC. The chain joins TRBV5-1 to TRBJ2-1, with a tentative D call TRBD2 (5 bases). The germline V gene has CDR1 SGHRS and CDR2 YFSETQ. The CDR3 totals 15 residues. Trimming took off 0 bases at V and 7 bases at J, with 14 bases between the two ends. The full variable domain, completed using reference TRBV5-1 and TRBJ2-1, is KAGVTQTPRYLIKTRGQQVTLSCSPISGHRSVSWYQQTPGQGLQFLFEYFSETQRNKGNFPGRFSGRQFSNSRSEMNVSTLELGDSALYLCASSLGQTGLNEQFFGPGTRLTVL.

The V call is TRBV7-9, the J call TRBJ1-1, with D hard to call. The CDR3 is 14 amino acids. Germline V gene sequence: CDR1 SEHNR, CDR2 FQNEAQ (reference sequence). V was cut by 1 base and J by 0 bases, with 6 bases left in between. The chain's CDR3 is CASSLDPVNTEAFF. CDR3 coding DNA: TGTGCCAGCAGCTTAGATCCCGTGAACACTGAAGCTTTCTTT.

This chain joins TRBV21-1 and TRBJ2-7; TRBD2 is the table's D call, not checked against the DNA. TRBV21-1 is annotated as a pseudogene. The CDR3 covers 15 residues. The CDR3 reads CASSKDWRRRHEQYF. The DNA for the CDR3 is TGTGCCAGCAGCAAAGACTGGAGGAGGAGGCACGAGCAGTACTTC.

This chain links TRBV7-2 with TRBJ2-3; D call uncertain. This CDR3 contains 15 residues. Between the trimmed V and J ends, which lost 5 bases and 1 base, there was a span of 13 bases. Germline CDR1 is SGHTA and CDR2 is FQGNSA. The CDR3 is CASSLTPLGTDTQYF. For the CDR3, the DNA is TGTGCCAGCAGCCTAACCCCCCTCGGCACAGATACGCAGTATTTT.

The V call is TRBV6-1, the J call TRBJ1-6; the D gene is possibly TRBD1 (6 bases). The CDR3 runs to 17 residues. Trimming took off 4 bases at V and 0 bases at J, with 13 bases between the two ends. The germline V gene has CDR1 MNHNS and CDR2 SASEGT. CDR3 in DNA: TGTGCCAGCAGTGGCCGGGACATCTTCTCCTATAATTCACCCCTCCACTTT. Its protein is CASSGRDIFSYNSPLHF.

The chain employs TRBV10-3 and TRBJ2-1; TRBD2 matches at 12 bases. This CDR3 contains 15 residues. V shed 4 bases and J 7 bases; nucleotides not matched to a gene: 5. Germline values: CDR1 ENHRY, CDR2 SYGVKD. CDR3 coding DNA: TGTGCCATCAGTGGGCTAGCGGGAGGGACTAATGAGCAGTTCTTC. Its translation: CAISGLAGGTNEQFF.

The chain employs TRBV18 and TRBJ2-5, with 10 nucleotides matching TRBD1. The CDR3 totals 15 residues. V shed 3 bases and J 2 bases; nucleotides not matched to a gene: 3. Per germline, CDR1 KGHSH and CDR2 LQKENI. Here the CDR3 reads CASSPRTGGQETQYF. The DNA of the CDR3 is TGTGCCAGCTCACCTAGGACAGGGGGTCAAGAGACCCAGTACTTC.

This chain uses TRBV3-1 (or the pseudogene TRBV3-2) with TRBJ1-5, with D unclear. The germline V and J ends were trimmed by 0 bases and 4 bases, with 7 bases remaining between them. The germline gives CDR1 LGHDT, CDR2 YNNKEL (reference sequence). This CDR3 comprises 14 residues. The DNA for the CDR3 is TGTGCCAGCAGCCAAGATTCCGGGAATCAGCCCCAGCATTTT. This sequence encodes CASSQDSGNQPQHF.

This clone appeared once. The CDR3 region is CASSQESGRPYEQYF. CDR3 DNA sequence: TGTGCCAGCAGCCAAGAAAGCGGGAGGCCCTACGAGCAGTACTTC. The J gene is TRBJ2-7, the V gene TRBV4-2; 9 bases line up with TRBD2. V lost 0 bases and J lost 2; bases outside the gene matches: 2. From germline, CDR1 is LGHNA and CDR2 YNFKEQ. This CDR3 contains 15 residues.